The 7 T cell receptor beta chains below were found in one sample sequenced in a study of early T cells in non-severe SARS-CoV-2 infection. MiXCR, applied by TCRdb to the 5' RACE reads, yields one record per CDR3 protein. The data contain around 60,000 distinct CDR3 sequences, more than 15% of them singletons. The sample in question was whole blood, obtained at baseline. The receptors here all came from an adult who was a healthcare worker with PCR-confirmed SARS-CoV-2 infection or an uninfected control (not recorded which).

This sequence joins TRBV2 and TRBJ2-7; D remains ambiguous. The germline V gene has CDR1 SNHLY and CDR2 FYNNEI. The CDR3 is made up of 12 amino acids. V was pared by 2 bases and J by 4 bases, with 6 bases between. CDR3 sequence: CASSESIYEQYF. CDR3 sequence (DNA): TGTGCCAGCAGTGAAAGTATATACGAGCAGTACTTC.

The table lists this clonotype with a few counts. The rearrangement links TRBV28 to TRBJ2-1; no clear D. V was trimmed by 6 bases and J by 0 bases, leaving 9 bases between them. The CDR3 covers 14 residues. Germline loops: CDR1 MDHEN, CDR2 SYDVKM. CDR3 DNA: TGTGCCAGCAGGTTACAGCCCTCCTACAATGAGCAGTTCTTC. Its translation is CASRLQPSYNEQFF.

In nucleotides, the CDR3 is TGCAGCGTTGAAGGGGACACTGAAGCTTTCTTT. This encodes CSVEGDTEAFF. This rearrangement joins TRBV29-1 to TRBJ1-1; D uncertain. V lost 1 base, J lost 3 bases, and 3 bases lay in between. The CDR3 contains 11 residues. Germline lookup yields CDR1 SQVTM and CDR2 ANQGSEA.

This clonotype was detected a few times. CDR3: CSARSGLAGDNNEQYF. The CDR3 coding sequence is TGCAGTGCTAGATCGGGACTAGCGGGAGATAATAACGAGCAGTACTTC. V gene TRBV20-1 combines with J gene TRBJ2-7, with TRBD2 matching 14 bases. From germline, CDR1 is DFQATT and CDR2 SNEGSKA (reference sequence). Trimming at V came to 2 bases and at J to 5 bases, leaving 8 bases not matched to a gene. The CDR3 loop spans 16 amino acids.

In this sample, this clonotype turned up many times. The V call is TRBV7-6, the J call TRBJ1-1; tentatively, D is TRBD1 (6 bases). There are 14 residues in the CDR3. The V gene's germline CDR1 is SGHVS and CDR2 FNYEAQ. The germline V and J ends were trimmed by 5 bases and 9 bases, with 19 bases remaining between them. Written as DNA, the CDR3 is TGTGCCAGCAGCAAATACAGGGAGGGACAACAAGCTTTCTTT. It specifies CASSKYREGQQAFF.

This clonotype turned up a few times. The CDR3: CASRPLATNTGELFF. The CDR3 DNA is TGTGCCAGCAGGCCACTAGCTACGAACACCGGGGAGCTGTTTTTT. J is TRBJ2-2 and V is TRBV6-4; D possibly corresponds to TRBD2 (6 bases). Germline CDR1 MRHNA, CDR2 SNTAGT. The CDR3 spans 15 residues. V lost 6 bases to trimming and J lost 0 bases, with 11 bases between them.

This clonotype was detected many times. The chain employs TRBV25-1 and TRBJ1-1; 8 bases map to TRBD1. V shed 4 bases and J 6 bases; nucleotides not matched to a gene: 4. This CDR3 comprises 13 residues. Germline assignment: CDR1 MGHDK and CDR2 SYGVNS. CDR3 region: CASSGTGLAEAFF. As DNA, the CDR3 is TGTGCCAGCAGTGGGACAGGGTTAGCTGAAGCTTTCTTT.